What follows are 20 T cell receptor beta chains derived from one specimen sequenced in a study of shared clonotypes between healthy human individuals. Naivety among CD8 cells was defined by CD45RO negativity and positive CCR7 selection, thereby excluding terminally differentiated effector memory CD45RA+ cells. Profiled with immunoSEQ multiplex PCR; TCRdb holds only in-frame clones, not every one. The profile shows some 2,100,000 clones, under 95% of them singletons. Sequencing was carried out using naive CD8+ T cells from PBMCs. The receptors shown here come from a young man in good health. Some clones in this sample may be carry-over from other donors' samples.

The rearrangement joins TRBV5-1 to TRBJ2-2, with 7 bases identical to TRBD2. CDR3 length: 16 amino acids. Germline V gene sequence: CDR1 SGHRS, CDR2 YFSETQ. With V trimmed by 0 bases and J by 3 bases, 5 bases remained unmatched. The chain's CDR3 is CASSLATSTYTGELFF. The CDR3 coding sequence is TGCGCCAGCAGCTTGGCGACTAGCACCTACACCGGGGAGCTGTTTTTT.

This clone was picked up one time. The rearrangement joins TRBV11-2 to TRBJ2-1; 7 bases are a match to TRBD1. Trimming cost V 5 bases and J 2 bases; bases outside gene matches: 6. Germline-derived CDR1 and CDR2 are SGHAT and FQNNGV. The CDR3 is made up of 15 amino acids. CDR3 sequence: CASSLWTGTYNEQFF. The CDR3 DNA is TGTGCCAGCAGCCTCTGGACAGGAACCTACAATGAGCAGTTCTTC. The whole variable domain, remainder taken from reference TRBV11-2 and TRBJ2-1, is EAGVAQSPRYKIIEKRQSVAFWCNPISGHATLYWYQQILGQGPKLLIQFQNNGVVDDSQLPKDRFSAERLKGVDSTLKIQPAKLEDSAVYLCASSLWTGTYNEQFFGPGTRLTVL.

The rearrangement links TRBV4-3 to TRBJ2-3; 7 nucleotides agree with TRBD2. The V and J ends lost 0 bases and 6 bases, in that order; junction bases with no gene match: 9. Germline assignment: CDR1 LGHNA and CDR2 YSLEER. The CDR3 length is 16 residues. DNA for the CDR3: TGCGCCAGCAGCCAAGATAGGTGGGGGGGGATGGATACGCAGTATTTT. It is translated as CASSQDRWGGMDTQYF.

The V and J genes are TRBV28 and TRBJ1-5, with D perhaps matching TRBD1 (5 bases). With 5 bases removed from V and 4 bases from J, the gap between germline ends came to 12 bases. The germline gives CDR1 MDHEN, CDR2 SYDVKM. The CDR3 is made up of 14 amino acids. CDR3 sequence (DNA): TGTGCCAGCAGTCTTCCCGGGGGGAATCAGCCCCAGCATTTT. This sequence encodes CASSLPGGNQPQHF.

The CDR3 reads CASSPEVRSSETQYF. The CDR3 nucleotides read TGTGCCAGCAGCCCAGAGGTCAGGTCGTCCGAGACCCAGTACTTC. This chain connects TRBV7-2 to TRBJ2-5, with no clear D. V was cut by 5 bases and J by 5 bases, with 18 bases left in between. This CDR3 has 15 amino acids. Per germline, CDR1 SGHTA and CDR2 FQGNSA.

V usage is TRBV7-2 and J usage is TRBJ1-1, with 7 nucleotides matching TRBD1. Per the germline V gene, CDR1 is SGHTA and CDR2 is FQGNSA. V trimming: 1 base; J trimming: 4 bases; junction bases outside the gene matches: 3. The CDR3 extends over 14 amino acids. As DNA, the CDR3 is TGTGCCAGCAGCTTAGGACAGGGCCTCACTGAAGCTTTCTTT. Amino acid sequence: CASSLGQGLTEAFF.

V is TRBV6-1 and J is TRBJ2-7; perhaps TRBD1 as D (7 bases). V was trimmed by 2 bases and J by 6 bases, leaving 20 bases between them. CDR1 is MNHNS, CDR2 SASEGT, per germline. The CDR3 sequence is 16 residues long. In DNA form, the CDR3 reads TGTGCCAGCAGTGAACGAGTGGAGGGGGCGAAGGTCGAGCAGTACTTC. Translated: CASSERVEGAKVEQYF.

This sequence joins TRBV2 and TRBJ1-5; D uncertain. Between the trimmed V and J ends, which lost 3 bases and 0 bases, there was a span of 9 bases. The CDR3 consists of 15 residues. Germline V gene lookup returns CDR1 SNHLY and CDR2 FYNNEI. Here the CDR3 DNA reads TGTGCCAGCAGTGAGGGCGGAAATAGCAATCAGCCCCAGCATTTT. It yields the protein CASSEGGNSNQPQHF. The full variable domain, completed using reference TRBV2 and TRBJ1-5, is EPEVTQTPSHQVTQMGQEVILRCVPISNHLYFYWYRQILGQKVEFLVSFYNNEISEKSEIFDDQFSVERPDGSNFTLKIRSTKLEDSAMYFCASSEGGNSNQPQHFGDGTRLSIL.

The chain uses TRBV27 and TRBJ2-7; tentatively, D is TRBD2 (6 bases). V shed 4 bases and J shed 3 bases, with 16 bases lying between them. The CDR3 is 15 residues long. Germline CDR1 MNHEY, CDR2 SMNVEV (reference sequence). The CDR3 loop is CASSYELGGVYEQYF. The CDR3, as DNA: TGTGCCAGCAGTTACGAACTGGGGGGAGTCTACGAGCAGTACTTC.

This sequence joins TRBV29-1 and TRBJ2-3; TRBD2 is a possible D gene (6 bases). Germline CDR1 reads SQVTM; CDR2 reads ANQGSEA. The CDR3 totals 12 residues. Trimming removed 6 bases from V and 1 base from J, with 8 bases in between. The CDR3 DNA reads as TGCAGCGTGGAGCGGGGCACAGATACGCAGTATTTT. The encoded protein is CSVERGTDTQYF.

This chain uses TRBV5-1 with TRBJ2-7; TRBD2 is a possible D gene (6 bases). Germline V CDR1 and CDR2: SGHRS, YFSETQ. Trimming pared 0 bases from V and 0 bases from J, leaving 16 bases between. The CDR3 loop spans 17 amino acids. The CDR3 loop is CASSLAAWGDNSYEQYF. For the CDR3, the DNA is TGCGCCAGCAGCTTGGCCGCCTGGGGGGATAACTCCTACGAGCAGTACTTC.

V and J are TRBV29-1 and TRBJ2-1; 9 bases align to TRBD2. Germline V gene lookup returns CDR1 SQVTM and CDR2 ANQGSEA. J gave up 3 bases and V 6 bases, and 6 bases lay outside the gene matches. This CDR3 contains 14 residues. CDR3 protein: CSVPRLADYNEQFF. For the CDR3, the DNA is TGCAGCGTCCCCAGACTAGCGGACTACAATGAGCAGTTCTTC.

The chain uses TRBV29-1 and TRBJ2-4; D could derive from TRBD1 or TRBD2 (5 bases each). The CDR3 totals 15 residues. Per the germline V gene, CDR1 is SQVTM and CDR2 is ANQGSEA. Deletions cut 0 bases from V and 4 bases from J, with 13 bases between. CDR3 in DNA: TGCAGCGTTGAAGATCCAGGGACGGGAAAAAACATTCAGTACTTC. Amino acids: CSVEDPGTGKNIQYF.

V and J are TRBV28 and TRBJ2-5, with TRBD2 matching 9 bases. The V gene's germline CDR1 is MDHEN and CDR2 SYDVKM. The CDR3 covers 16 residues. Unmatched junction bases numbered 11, after V lost 7 bases and J lost 2 bases. The CDR3 loop reads CASTALAGTLQETQYF. The CDR3 DNA reads as TGTGCCAGCACCGCCCTAGCGGGAACTCTACAAGAGACCCAGTACTTC.

V gene TRBV11-3 combines with J gene TRBJ1-1; D possibly corresponds to TRBD1 (5 bases). V was pared by 7 bases and J by 4 bases, with 10 bases between. Germline V gene data show CDR1 as SGHNT and CDR2 as YENEEA. This CDR3 spans 12 amino acids. CDR3 DNA: TGTGCCAGCACCCGCGGGGGCACTGAAGCTTTCTTT. Its protein is CASTRGGTEAFF.

J is TRBJ2-5 and V is TRBV9; a weak D match, TRBD2 (6 bases). CDR3 length: 14 residues. Trimming pared 4 bases from V and 5 bases from J, leaving 15 bases between. Germline CDR1 and CDR2: SGDLS and YYNGEE. CDR3 sequence: CASSPEGGDETQYF. CDR3 nucleotide sequence: TGTGCCAGCAGCCCCGAAGGAGGGGACGAGACCCAGTACTTC.

The CDR3: CASSPGLAGSSYNEQFF. The CDR3 DNA reads TGTGCCAGCAGCCCGGGACTAGCGGGGTCCTCCTACAATGAGCAGTTCTTC. The chain has TRBV7-9 and TRBJ2-1; 13 bases match TRBD2. CDR1 and CDR2 (germline): SEHNR, FQNEAQ (reference sequence). The CDR3 loop spans 17 amino acids. V was pared by 5 bases and J by 0 bases, with 4 bases of the junction left unmatched. The complete variable domain, with remaining parts taken from reference TRBV7-9 and TRBJ2-1, reads DTGVSQNPRHKITKRGQNVTFRCDPISEHNRLYWYRQTLGQGPEFLTYFQNEAQLEKSRLLSDRFSAERPKGSFSTLEIQRTEQGDSAMYLCASSPGLAGSSYNEQFFGPGTRLTVL.

The chain combines TRBV9 with TRBJ1-2; a weak D match, TRBD1 (5 bases). This CDR3 has 17 residues. Germline loops: CDR1 SGDLS, CDR2 YYNGEE. V was shortened by 0 bases and J by 2 bases, with 17 bases between the two germline ends. The CDR3 is CASSVAGTGRGNYGYTF. Here the CDR3 DNA reads TGTGCCAGCAGCGTAGCAGGTACGGGACGAGGAAACTATGGCTACACCTTC.

This clone was seen only a few times. The chain employs TRBV7-9 and TRBJ1-1, with D perhaps TRBD1 (5 bases). Trimming stripped 1 base from V and 8 bases from J, with 8 bases between. The V gene's germline CDR1 is SEHNR and CDR2 FQNEAQ (reference sequence). CDR3 length equals 12 residues. This CDR3 is CASSLETAEAFF. As DNA, the CDR3 is TGTGCCAGCAGCTTAGAGACAGCCGAAGCTTTCTTT.

The chain couples TRBV9 to TRBJ1-1, with unresolved D. This CDR3 region has 17 residues. The germline CDR1 and CDR2 sequences are SGDLS and YYNGEE. V lost 0 bases, J lost 3 bases, and 18 bases lay in between. The CDR3 nucleotides are TGTGCCAGCAGCGTAGTTAATCGTCCGGGTTCCGACACTGAAGCTTTCTTT. Its protein is CASSVVNRPGSDTEAFF.